The 29 T cell receptor beta chains in this list originate from one sample, sequenced in a study of PD-L1 blockade in urothelial cancer. Sequenced by immunoSEQ multiplex PCR; TCRdb stores in-frame clones only, minus some. The table includes tens of thousands of clones, roughly 89% detected once. Time point indicated: pretreatment peripheral blood. The sequences come from PBMCs, collected around atezolizumab (anti-PD-L1) treatment. The receptors were sampled from a woman aged 55-69 years with urothelial cancer.

The chain is built from TRBV11-3 and TRBJ2-5; 15 nucleotides align to TRBD2. This CDR3 comprises 17 residues. The trim removed 5 bases at V and 5 bases at J, leaving 9 bases unmatched. Germline CDR1 is SGHNT and CDR2 is YENEEA. Written as DNA, the CDR3 is TGTGCCAGCAGCATAAACGGGACTAGCGGGAGGCGGGAGACCCAGTACTTC. It specifies CASSINGTSGRRETQYF.

This chain connects TRBV7-2 to TRBJ1-2, with D possibly matching TRBD1 (6 bases). In germline, CDR1 is SGHTA, CDR2 FQGNSA. The CDR3 extends over 16 amino acids. V gave up 5 bases and J gave up 6 bases, with 22 bases separating them. Written as DNA, the CDR3 is TGTGCCAGCAGCCCCACGACAGGTAATAAGCGGAATGGCTACACCTTC. Translated: CASSPTTGNKRNGYTF.

The gene calls are TRBV7-9 and TRBJ2-5; tentative D call: TRBD1 (6 bases). The V and J ends lost 2 bases and 0 bases respectively, with 13 bases between them. CDR1 SEHNR and CDR2 FQNEAQ come from the germline V gene (reference sequence). This CDR3 region has 16 residues. The CDR3 spells CASSLWDTSDQETQYF. The CDR3 DNA sequence: TGTGCCAGCAGCTTATGGGACACCTCGGACCAAGAGACCCAGTACTTC.

The rearrangement links TRBV5-1 to TRBJ2-5, with D perhaps TRBD2 (6 bases). Germline CDR1 and CDR2: SGHRS and YFSETQ. This CDR3 has 13 residues. The V gene lost 3 bases and the J gene lost 2 bases, with 8 bases spanning the gap. DNA of the CDR3: TGCGCCAGCAGCTGGGACTTTCAAGAGACCCAGTACTTC. Translation: CASSWDFQETQYF.

This chain uses TRBV7-2 with TRBJ1-1, with D hard to call. V was trimmed by 1 base and J by 2 bases, leaving 5 bases between them. The germline V gene has CDR1 SGHTA and CDR2 FQGNSA. This CDR3 has 13 amino acids. CDR3 sequence reads: CASSLVRNTEAFF. In nucleotides, the CDR3 is TGTGCCAGCAGCTTAGTCAGAAACACTGAAGCTTTCTTT. Full variable domain (outside the CDR3, taken from reference TRBV7-2 and TRBJ1-1): GAGVSQSPSNKVTEKGKDVELRCDPISGHTALYWYRQSLGQGLEFLIYFQGNSAPDKSGLPSDRFSAERTGGSVSTLTIQRTQQEDSAVYLCASSLVRNTEAFFGQGTRLTVV.

This clone was counted once. CDR3 residues: CASSPGDLTYNEQFF. As DNA, the CDR3 is TGTGCCAGCAGCCCGGGGGACCTGACCTACAATGAGCAGTTCTTC. This sequence joins TRBV6-5 and TRBJ2-1; TRBD2 might be the D (6 bases). Trimming shortened V by 6 bases and J by 2 bases, and 14 bases separated the two germline ends. Germline V gives CDR1 MNHEY, CDR2 SVGAGI. This CDR3 comprises 15 residues.

This chain joins TRBV6-5 and TRBJ2-7, with D tentatively TRBD1 (6 bases). Germline CDR1 reads MNHEY; CDR2 reads SVGAGI. With 5 bases removed from V and 2 bases from J, the gap between germline ends came to 10 bases. This CDR3 is built from 13 residues. The CDR3 is CASSPRGPYEQYF. In DNA form, the CDR3 reads TGTGCCAGCAGTCCCAGGGGTCCCTACGAGCAGTACTTC.

This clone was picked up a small number of times. The rearrangement uses TRBV7-2 and TRBJ2-3; D possibly corresponds to TRBD1 (5 bases). V was trimmed by 2 bases and J by 5 bases, leaving 8 bases between them. Germline V CDR1 and CDR2: SGHTA, FQGNSA. The CDR3 loop spans 13 amino acids. The CDR3 DNA sequence: TGTGCCAGCAGCTTATCAGGGCGAGATACGCAGTATTTT. Amino acids: CASSLSGRDTQYF.

The gene calls are TRBV5-1 and TRBJ1-1; D possibly corresponds to TRBD1 (5 bases). There are 12 residues in the CDR3. Per germline, CDR1 SGHRS and CDR2 YFSETQ. V was cut by 4 bases and J by 4 bases, with 8 bases left in between. CDR3 DNA sequence: TGCGCCAGCAGCGGGGGGGTCACTGAAGCTTTCTTT. Protein product: CASSGGVTEAFF.

V and J are TRBV5-4 and TRBJ1-2, with 10 bases aligning to TRBD1. After removal of 2 bases from V and 3 bases from J, the junction contained 4 bases not matched to a gene. The germline CDR1 and CDR2 sequences are SGHNT and YYREEE (reference sequence). This CDR3 spans 15 amino acids. In nucleotides, the CDR3 is TGTGCCAGCAGCTTAAGACAGGGGGCGTACTATGGCTACACCTTC. Its protein is CASSLRQGAYYGYTF.

V and J are TRBV19 and TRBJ1-1; unclear D gene. This CDR3 has 15 residues. Germline-derived CDR1 and CDR2 are LNHDA and SQIVND (reference sequence). V lost 4 bases and J 4 bases, leaving 16 bases between the germline ends. CDR3 in DNA: TGTGCCAGTAGTACCTTCTCGGCGAGGGCCACTGAAGCTTTCTTT. It is translated as CASSTFSARATEAFF.

The table lists this clone with a few counts. V usage is TRBV10-3 and J usage is TRBJ1-4; D remains unclear. Deletions cut 8 bases from V and 3 bases from J, with 10 bases between. The CDR3 is made up of 13 amino acids. The germline V gene encodes CDR1 ENHRY and CDR2 SYGVKD. The CDR3 is CAISLAPNEKLFF. The CDR3 DNA follows: TGTGCCATCTCCTTGGCTCCTAATGAAAAACTGTTTTTT.

This clone was detected only a few times. The rearrangement links TRBV7-9 to TRBJ2-7; TRBD1 might be the D (5 bases). CDR1 is SEHNR, CDR2 FQNEAQ, per germline (reference sequence). This CDR3 has 15 residues. Trimming removed 5 bases from V and 0 bases from J, with 14 bases in between. CDR3 DNA sequence: TGTGCCAGCAGCCCCGTTTGGCAGGGCTCCTACGAGCAGTACTTC. Amino acids: CASSPVWQGSYEQYF.

J is TRBJ1-2 and V is TRBV11-2, with 8 bases aligning to TRBD1. J lost 1 base, V lost 5 bases, and 9 bases had no gene match. The CDR3 runs to 16 residues. CDR1 and CDR2 (germline): SGHAT, FQNNGV. The CDR3: CASSPTPGQGNYGYTF. For the CDR3, the DNA is TGTGCCAGCAGCCCCACACCCGGACAGGGTAACTATGGCTACACCTTC.

This chain uses TRBV5-6 with TRBJ2-3; 7 nucleotides align to TRBD2. The CDR3 has 15 residues. Per germline, CDR1 SGHDT and CDR2 YYEEEE. After removal of 4 bases from V and 3 bases from J, the junction contained 8 bases not matched to a gene. The DNA of the CDR3 is TGTGCCAGCAGCCCCGGCGGCGGGAGAACAGATACGCAGTATTTT. Residues: CASSPGGGRTDTQYF. Drawing the rest from reference TRBV5-6 and TRBJ2-3, the complete variable domain is DAGVTQSPTHLIKTRGQQVTLRCSPKSGHDTVSWYQQALGQGPQFIFQYYEEEERQRGNFPDRFSGHQFPNYSSELNVNALLLGDSALYLCASSPGGGRTDTQYFGPGTRLTVL.

The rearrangement joins TRBV18 to TRBJ2-1, with a weak D call TRBD2 (5 bases). With 6 bases removed from V and 4 bases from J, the gap between germline ends came to 16 bases. Germline V gene lookup returns CDR1 KGHSH and CDR2 LQKENI. The CDR3 consists of 15 residues. CDR3 sequence (DNA): TGTGCCAGCTCCCGGGGTGATGTACAATACAATGAGCAGTTCTTC. It encodes CASSRGDVQYNEQFF.

The CDR3 nucleotides read TGTGCCAGCAGCTTGACAGGGGGCGCCTACGAGCAGTACTTC. This sequence encodes CASSLTGGAYEQYF. This chain uses TRBV7-2 with TRBJ2-7; 10 nucleotides match TRBD1. Germline loops: CDR1 SGHTA, CDR2 FQGNSA. Trimming at V came to 3 bases and at J to 2 bases, leaving 1 base not matched to a gene. The CDR3 has 14 amino acids.

This chain links TRBV4-3 with TRBJ2-2; possible D gene TRBD2, 6 bases. Trimming took 4 bases from V and 2 from J, leaving 11 bases between them. This CDR3 is built from 15 residues. Per the germline V gene, CDR1 is LGHNA and CDR2 is YSLEER. CDR3 region: CASSLGRFNTGELFF. CDR3 in DNA: TGCGCCAGCAGCCTAGGGAGGTTTAACACCGGGGAGCTGTTTTTT.

The chain recombines TRBV14 with TRBJ1-2; 10 bases are shared with TRBD1. Germline V gene data show CDR1 as SGHDN and CDR2 as FVKESK. There are 16 residues in the CDR3. The J segment lost 6 bases and the V segment lost 2 bases, leaving 9 bases of the junction unmatched. Written as DNA, the CDR3 is TGTGCCAGCAGCCAAAGATTTTCCGGGACAGGGGATGGCTACACCTTC. Its translation: CASSQRFSGTGDGYTF.

The chain uses TRBV10-3 and TRBJ2-3, with 8 positions matching TRBD1. Germline V gene data show CDR1 as ENHRY and CDR2 as SYGVKD. The J segment lost 4 bases and the V segment lost 7 bases, leaving 10 bases of the junction unmatched. The CDR3 is 15 amino acids. CDR3: CAITSGTGSSDTQYF. The CDR3 DNA sequence: TGTGCCATCACCTCCGGGACAGGCTCCTCAGATACGCAGTATTTT.

The genes are TRBV11-2 and TRBJ2-3; tentative D call: TRBD2 (5 bases). The CDR3 loop spans 17 amino acids. Germline V gene data show CDR1 as SGHAT and CDR2 as FQNNGV. With 1 base removed from V and 0 bases from J, the gap between germline ends came to 14 bases. This CDR3 is CASSLVAGRASTDTQYF. The CDR3, as DNA: TGTGCCAGCAGCTTAGTAGCCGGGCGGGCTAGCACAGATACGCAGTATTTT.

The chain has TRBV13 and TRBJ2-2; tentatively, D is TRBD2 (6 bases). V was trimmed by 8 bases and J by 8 bases, leaving 15 bases between them. CDR3 length equals 13 residues. Germline CDR1 PRHDT, CDR2 FYEKMQ (reference sequence). The CDR3 nucleotides are TGTGCCAGCCACCTCTCGCGGGGTGGGGAGCTGTTTTTT. This sequence encodes CASHLSRGGELFF.

The J gene is TRBJ1-4, the V gene TRBV7-2, with 7 positions matching TRBD1. Germline CDR1 and CDR2: SGHTA and FQGNSA. The V gene end was trimmed by 3 bases and the J gene end by 4 bases; junction bases not matched to a gene: 5. The CDR3 spans 15 residues. The CDR3 DNA sequence: TGTGCCAGCAGCTTCGACAGGGCAAATAATGAAAAACTGTTTTTT. Protein product: CASSFDRANNEKLFF.

In its sample, this clone was seen a few times. The chain joins TRBV6-5 to TRBJ1-2; D uncertain. The V gene lost 8 bases and the J gene lost 5 bases, with 15 bases spanning the gap. Germline V lookup: CDR1 MNHEY, CDR2 SVGAGI. This CDR3 is built from 13 residues. CDR3 region: CASSARGFYGYTF. CDR3 bases: TGTGCCAGCTCGGCAAGAGGGTTTTATGGCTACACCTTC.

This chain connects TRBV11-3 to TRBJ2-3, with TRBD1 matching over 8 bases. The trim removed 3 bases at V and 3 bases at J, leaving 5 bases unmatched. Per the germline V gene, CDR1 is SGHNT and CDR2 is YENEEA. The CDR3 loop spans 15 amino acids. The CDR3 nucleotides read TGTGCCAGCAGCTTTTCCAGGGACAGGACAGATACGCAGTATTTT. Translating gives CASSFSRDRTDTQYF.

The V call is TRBV19, the J call TRBJ1-3, with D tentatively TRBD1 (5 bases). The CDR3 is 14 amino acids. The germline V gene encodes CDR1 LNHDA and CDR2 SQIVND (reference sequence). The V gene lost 6 bases and the J gene lost 0 bases, with 9 bases spanning the gap. DNA for the CDR3: TGTGCCAGTAGGGACACGAGCTCTGGAAACACCATATATTTT. Protein sequence: CASRDTSSGNTIYF.

This chain connects TRBV9 to TRBJ1-2; TRBD1 aligns across 9 bases. Germline CDR1 reads SGDLS; CDR2 reads YYNGEE. Trimming cost V 3 bases and J 4 bases; bases outside gene matches: 1. There are 13 residues in the CDR3. The CDR3 bases are TGTGCCAGCAGCGGACAGGGGGGCTATGGCTACACCTTC. It translates to CASSGQGGYGYTF.

The chain employs TRBV6-1 and TRBJ2-3; 11 nucleotides align to TRBD1. Losses at the gene ends were 10 bases for V and 4 bases for J; bases not matched to a gene: 7. This CDR3 comprises 14 residues. From germline, CDR1 is MNHNS and CDR2 SASEGT. CDR3 region: CATRTGGFADTQYF. The CDR3 DNA reads as TGTGCCACCCGGACAGGGGGCTTTGCAGATACGCAGTATTTT.

This clone has only one observation. This chain uses TRBV5-5 with TRBJ1-1; no reliable D call. Germline V lookup: CDR1 SGHKS, CDR2 YYEKEE (reference sequence). This CDR3 is 15 amino acids long. Trimming took off 0 bases at V and 0 bases at J, with 9 bases between the two ends. CDR3 in amino acids: CASSLALTVNTEAFF. The CDR3 bases are TGTGCCAGCAGCTTGGCCCTGACTGTGAACACTGAAGCTTTCTTT.